The 28 T cell receptor beta chains given below trace back to one sample, sequenced in a study of CD8+ T cells in alopecia areata. Sequencing relied on a cDNA template that was reverse transcribed from extracted RNA. The data were produced by immunoSEQ multiplex PCR, yet TCRdb's version contains in-frame clones alone and is incomplete. The table includes 98,000 or so clones, roughly 59% detected once. The sample taken for sequencing was CD8+ T cells sorted from blood. These receptors were taken from a human donor in good health.

This chain's CDR3 is CASSLQGTPLYEQYF. CDR3 DNA: TGTGCCAGCAGTTTGCAAGGTACCCCTCTCTACGAGCAGTACTTC. This chain joins TRBV28 and TRBJ2-7; no firm D call. V lost 3 bases, J lost 3 bases, and 15 bases lay in between. Germline values: CDR1 MDHEN, CDR2 SYDVKM. The CDR3 sequence is 15 residues long.

This clone was seen only a few times. Here the CDR3 reads CASSPRTGNDQPQHF. The CDR3 coding sequence is TGTGCCAGCAGCCCCAGGACAGGGAACGATCAGCCCCAGCATTTT. V gene TRBV7-2 combines with J gene TRBJ1-5, with 8 bases fitting TRBD1. The CDR3 length is 15 residues. From germline, CDR1 is SGHTA and CDR2 FQGNSA. V trimming: 5 bases; J trimming: 5 bases; junction bases outside the gene matches: 8.

V and J are TRBV9 and TRBJ1-1; 10 nucleotides agree with TRBD1. CDR3 length: 15 residues. J was trimmed by 4 bases and V by 2 bases; bases with no gene match: 5. Germline values: CDR1 SGDLS, CDR2 YYNGEE. The chain's CDR3 is CASSVNRDRGTEAFF. In DNA, the CDR3 is TGTGCCAGCAGCGTGAACCGGGACAGGGGCACTGAAGCTTTCTTT.

The chain couples TRBV19 to TRBJ2-2; D ambiguous. Between the trimmed V and J ends, which lost 5 bases and 7 bases, there was a span of 14 bases. The germline V gene encodes CDR1 LNHDA and CDR2 SQIVND (reference sequence). The CDR3 has 14 residues. CDR3 coding DNA: TGTGCCAGTAGTGGGTCCTCGGCGGTCGGGGAGCTGTTTTTT. Its translation is CASSGSSAVGELFF.

The CDR3 region is CASSWGLTKGTEAFF. The CDR3 region has the DNA TGTGCCAGCAGCTGGGGACTCACAAAGGGGACTGAAGCTTTCTTT. The rearrangement uses TRBV5-6 and TRBJ1-1; a possible D gene is TRBD1 (5 bases). The CDR3 covers 15 residues. The germline gives CDR1 SGHDT, CDR2 YYEEEE. V lost 3 bases and J 5 bases, leaving 17 bases between the germline ends.

The gene calls are TRBV29-1 and TRBJ1-1; D remains unclear. Trimming stripped 4 bases from V and 0 bases from J, with 6 bases between. This CDR3 has 12 amino acids. Germline V gene data show CDR1 as SQVTM and CDR2 as ANQGSEA. The chain's CDR3 is CSVASMNTEAFF. The CDR3 DNA reads TGCAGCGTTGCTTCCATGAACACTGAAGCTTTCTTT. Full variable domain (rest looked up from reference TRBV29-1 and TRBJ1-1): SAVISQKPSRDICQRGTSLTIQCQVDSQVTMMFWYRQQPGQSLTLIATANQGSEATYESGFVIDKFPISRPNLTFSTLTVSNMSPEDSSIYLCSVASMNTEAFFGQGTRLTVV.

The rearrangement uses TRBV7-3 and TRBJ1-6; a possible D gene is TRBD1 (6 bases). The CDR3 is made up of 16 amino acids. Germline V gene data show CDR1 as SGHTA and CDR2 as FQGTGA. The V gene lost 4 bases and the J gene lost 7 bases, with 17 bases spanning the gap. Here the CDR3 reads CASSSFWGTGNSPLHF. As DNA, the CDR3 is TGTGCCAGCAGCTCCTTTTGGGGTACAGGGAATTCACCCCTCCACTTT.

The genes are TRBV27 and TRBJ2-1; TRBD1 might be the D (5 bases). The CDR3 consists of 15 residues. CDR1 MNHEY and CDR2 SMNVEV come from the germline V gene (reference sequence). The V end lost 6 bases, the J end lost 2 bases, and 14 bases lay between the germline ends. The CDR3 DNA follows: TGTGCCAGCAGAGACTCGGACACAACCTACAATGAGCAGTTCTTC. This encodes CASRDSDTTYNEQFF.

This chain joins TRBV2 and TRBJ2-7; 8 bases align to TRBD1. After removal of 6 bases from V and 0 bases from J, the junction contained 7 bases not matched to a gene. The CDR3 runs to 15 residues. Germline V gene data show CDR1 as SNHLY and CDR2 as FYNNEI. The CDR3: CASRVGTGLSYEQYF. The CDR3 bases are TGTGCCAGCAGGGTAGGGACAGGCCTCTCCTACGAGCAGTACTTC.

The chain has TRBV9 and TRBJ1-1; D is ambiguous. Germline CDR1 reads SGDLS; CDR2 reads YYNGEE. V was shortened by 0 bases and J by 5 bases, with 8 bases between the two germline ends. CDR3 length equals 13 residues. The CDR3 reads CASSVVPDTEAFF. CDR3 nucleotides: TGTGCCAGCAGCGTAGTGCCAGATACTGAAGCTTTCTTT.

In this sample, this clone turned up many times. The V and J genes are TRBV27 and TRBJ1-5; D may be TRBD1 (5 bases). CDR3 length: 16 residues. Trimming cost V 5 bases and J 4 bases, with 18 bases left between them. Germline CDR1 is MNHEY and CDR2 is SMNVEV (reference sequence). CDR3 coding DNA: TGTGCCAGCAGTGAAGGAGTAGGGGAAGGGAATCAGCCCCAGCATTTT. Protein sequence: CASSEGVGEGNQPQHF.

This rearrangement joins TRBV5-1 to TRBJ2-5; no reliable D call. V gave up 4 bases and J gave up 5 bases, with 15 bases separating them. The CDR3 is made up of 14 amino acids. Germline V gene lookup returns CDR1 SGHRS and CDR2 YFSETQ. The CDR3: CASSPSFPPETQYF. The CDR3 DNA reads TGCGCCAGCAGCCCAAGTTTCCCCCCGGAGACCCAGTACTTC.

The chain employs TRBV5-6 and TRBJ2-5; D perhaps matches TRBD2 (6 bases). Trimming took 0 bases from V and 0 from J, leaving 9 bases between them. Germline-derived CDR1 and CDR2 are SGHDT and YYEEEE. The CDR3 is 15 residues long. CDR3 in DNA: TGTGCCAGCAGCTTGGGCGGACTATACCAAGAGACCCAGTACTTC. As protein: CASSLGGLYQETQYF. Drawing the rest from reference TRBV5-6 and TRBJ2-5, the complete variable domain is DAGVTQSPTHLIKTRGQQVTLRCSPKSGHDTVSWYQQALGQGPQFIFQYYEEEERQRGNFPDRFSGHQFPNYSSELNVNALLLGDSALYLCASSLGGLYQETQYFGPGTRLLVL.

The rearrangement joins TRBV5-1 to TRBJ2-3, with TRBD1 as a possible D gene (5 bases). Germline V gives CDR1 SGHRS, CDR2 YFSETQ. The CDR3 runs to 13 residues. The V end lost 3 bases, the J end lost 6 bases, and 11 bases lay between the germline ends. The CDR3 is CASSSRDSDTQYF. The CDR3 region has the DNA TGCGCCAGCAGCTCCAGGGATTCGGATACGCAGTATTTT. Drawing the rest from reference TRBV5-1 and TRBJ2-3, the complete variable domain is KAGVTQTPRYLIKTRGQQVTLSCSPISGHRSVSWYQQTPGQGLQFLFEYFSETQRNKGNFPGRFSGRQFSNSRSEMNVSTLELGDSALYLCASSSRDSDTQYFGPGTRLTVL.

The chain uses TRBV4-1 and TRBJ2-1, with TRBD2 matching over 14 bases. The CDR3 sequence is 16 residues long. From germline, CDR1 is MGHRA and CDR2 YSYEKL. The ends lost 3 bases at V and 9 bases at J; junction bases unmatched: 7. The CDR3 sequence: CASSQTTSGGASEQFF. CDR3 nucleotide sequence: TGCGCCAGCAGCCAGACGACTAGCGGGGGGGCCAGTGAGCAGTTCTTC.

CDR3 in amino acids: CASSQDPDRGGTNIQYF. The CDR3 nucleotides read TGCGCCAGCAGCCAAGATCCGGACAGGGGCGGGACGAACATTCAGTACTTC. The chain links TRBV4-3 to TRBJ2-4; 9 bases match TRBD1. The J segment lost 7 bases and the V segment lost 0 bases, leaving 10 bases of the junction unmatched. The CDR3 length is 17 residues. Germline CDR1 LGHNA, CDR2 YSLEER.

V is TRBV27 and J is TRBJ1-2; no reliable D call. CDR3 length equals 11 residues. The germline CDR1 and CDR2 sequences are MNHEY and SMNVEV (reference sequence). V was trimmed by 9 bases and J by 10 bases, leaving 15 bases between them. This CDR3 is CASMRGLVYTF. As DNA, the CDR3 is TGTGCCAGTATGAGAGGCTTAGTCTACACCTTC.

V usage is TRBV5-6 and J usage is TRBJ1-6; D unclear. The V gene lost 4 bases and the J gene lost 13 bases, with 15 bases spanning the gap. Germline V gene lookup returns CDR1 SGHDT and CDR2 YYEEEE. The CDR3 covers 13 residues. In DNA form, the CDR3 reads TGTGCCAGCAGCCCGGGAAGTGCGGGCCCCCTCCACTTT. Protein product: CASSPGSAGPLHF. Supplemented by reference TRBV5-6 and TRBJ1-6, the full variable domain reads DAGVTQSPTHLIKTRGQQVTLRCSPKSGHDTVSWYQQALGQGPQFIFQYYEEEERQRGNFPDRFSGHQFPNYSSELNVNALLLGDSALYLCASSPGSAGPLHFGNGTRLTVT.

The rearrangement uses TRBV30 and TRBJ2-7; D unclear. V lost 1 base to trimming and J lost 6 bases, with 10 bases between them. The V gene's germline CDR1 is GTSNPN and CDR2 SVGIG (reference sequence). The CDR3 extends over 12 amino acids. In DNA form, the CDR3 reads TGTGCCTGGAGTGAAGTGAATCTCGAGCAGTACTTC. Residues: CAWSEVNLEQYF.

This clone appeared a few times. The genes are TRBV20-1 and TRBJ2-7, with D possibly matching TRBD1 (5 bases). The J call is uncertain, as TRBJ2-5 better fits the DNA end. The CDR3 totals 11 residues. Germline-derived CDR1 and CDR2 are DFQATT and SNEGSKA (reference sequence). The CDR3 nucleotides are TGCAGTGCTCGATGGGGCGGGACCCAGTACTTC. Translation gives CSARWGGTQYF.

This clone was observed a handful of times. The V gene is TRBV2, the J gene TRBJ2-3; D remains ambiguous. The CDR3 is 15 amino acids. Germline V lookup: CDR1 SNHLY, CDR2 FYNNEI. The V gene lost 6 bases and the J gene lost 4 bases, with 17 bases spanning the gap. The CDR3 bases are TGTGCCAGCAGGCTAGACTGGCAGGCGGCAGATACGCAGTATTTT. Its protein product is CASRLDWQAADTQYF.

The gene calls are TRBV6-1 and TRBJ1-1, with 9 bases lining up with TRBD1. CDR1 and CDR2 from the germline V gene are MNHNS and SASEGT. CDR3 length: 16 residues. The V and J ends lost 4 bases and 7 bases, in that order; junction bases with no gene match: 13. The DNA for the CDR3 is TGTGCCAGCAGTGTACCGGGACAGGGTTGGGGCGGTGAAGCTTTCTTT. Translated: CASSVPGQGWGGEAFF.

CDR3 sequence: CSSLGGTGELFF. CDR3 bases: TGCAGCAGCCTTGGGGGCACCGGGGAGCTGTTTTTT. The chain joins TRBV29-1 to TRBJ2-2; D might be TRBD1 or TRBD2, each matching 5 bases. This CDR3 is 12 amino acids long. V shed 8 bases and J shed 4 bases, with 11 bases lying between them. The germline gives CDR1 SQVTM, CDR2 ANQGSEA.

This rearrangement joins TRBV15 to TRBJ1-6; no reliable D call. Trimming removed 3 bases from V and 7 bases from J, with 28 bases in between. The CDR3 is made up of 20 amino acids. In germline, CDR1 is LNHNV, CDR2 YYDKDF (reference sequence). CDR3 nucleotide sequence: TGTGCCACCAGCAGCACAGCCACTGAGCGCCCGACCACCCGAAATTCACCCCTCCACTTT. It codes for CATSSTATERPTTRNSPLHF. Using reference TRBV15 and TRBJ1-6 for the parts outside the CDR3, the full variable domain is DAMVIQNPRYQVTQFGKPVTLSCSQTLNHNVMYWYQQKSSQAPKLLFHYYDKDFNNEADTPDNFQSRRPNTSFCFLDIRSPGLGDTAMYLCATSSTATERPTTRNSPLHFGNGTRLTVT.

V usage is TRBV7-9 and J usage is TRBJ2-1; D might be TRBD1 (5 bases). CDR1 SEHNR and CDR2 FQNEAQ come from the germline V gene (reference sequence). The CDR3 runs 12 residues. The ends were cut back, 0 bases at V and 9 bases at J, with 6 bases in the middle. The DNA of the CDR3 is TGTGCCAGCAGCTTAGCAGGGGTTGAGCAGTTCTTC. It yields the protein CASSLAGVEQFF.

This clone turned up a few times. V is TRBV14 and J is TRBJ1-2, with D possibly TRBD1 on 5 matching bases. The CDR3 is 13 amino acids. V was cut by 6 bases and J by 0 bases, with 8 bases left in between. In germline, CDR1 is SGHDN, CDR2 FVKESK. CDR3 sequence: CASSSTANYGYTF. CDR3 DNA: TGTGCCAGCAGTTCGACAGCTAACTATGGCTACACCTTC.

The chain employs TRBV27 and TRBJ2-1, with 9 bases lining up with TRBD2. Germline CDR1 and CDR2: MNHEY and SMNVEV (reference sequence). V shed 8 bases, J shed 5 bases, and the junction held 10 bases outside the gene matches. The CDR3 loop spans 15 amino acids. CDR3 in amino acids: CASRTAGGPNNEQFF. The CDR3 DNA follows: TGTGCCAGCCGGACAGCGGGGGGCCCCAACAATGAGCAGTTCTTC.

The V and J genes are TRBV5-1 and TRBJ1-2; D unclear. Germline CDR1 and CDR2: SGHRS and YFSETQ. Trimming took off 0 bases at V and 0 bases at J, with 3 bases between the two ends. This CDR3 has 13 residues. The CDR3 DNA reads TGCGCCAGCAGCTTGGGAACTAACTATGGCTACACCTTC. It is translated as CASSLGTNYGYTF. Full variable domain (rest looked up from reference TRBV5-1 and TRBJ1-2): KAGVTQTPRYLIKTRGQQVTLSCSPISGHRSVSWYQQTPGQGLQFLFEYFSETQRNKGNFPGRFSGRQFSNSRSEMNVSTLELGDSALYLCASSLGTNYGYTFGSGTRLTVV.